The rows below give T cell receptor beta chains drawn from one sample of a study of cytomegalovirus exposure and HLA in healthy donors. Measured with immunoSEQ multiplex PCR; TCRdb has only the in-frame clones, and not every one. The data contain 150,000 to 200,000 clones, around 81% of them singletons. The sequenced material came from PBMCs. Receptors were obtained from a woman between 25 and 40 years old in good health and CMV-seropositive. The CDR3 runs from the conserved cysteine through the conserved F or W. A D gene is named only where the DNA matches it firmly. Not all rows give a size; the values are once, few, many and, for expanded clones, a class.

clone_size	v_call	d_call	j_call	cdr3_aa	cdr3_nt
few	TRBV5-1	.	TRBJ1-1	CASSSQGSSTEAFF	TGCGCCAGCAGCTCACAGGGTTCGAGCACTGAAGCTTTCTTT
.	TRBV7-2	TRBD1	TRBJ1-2	CASSARRQGVLTWYGYTF	TGTGCCAGCAGCGCCAGGCGACAGGGAGTTTTAACGTGGTATGGCTACACCTTC
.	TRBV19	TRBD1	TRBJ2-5	CASSSTGGETQYF	TGTGCCAGTAGTTCTACAGGGGGGGAGACCCAGTACTTC
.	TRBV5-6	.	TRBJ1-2	CASSLGPRAEAGYTF	TGTGCCAGCAGCTTGGGCCCCAGGGCAGAGGCTGGCTACACCTTC
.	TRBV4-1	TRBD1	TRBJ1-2	CASSPGTEGYTF	TGCGCCAGCAGCCCCGGGACAGAAGGCTACACCTTC
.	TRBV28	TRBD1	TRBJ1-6	CASSLATGVNSPLHF	TGTGCCAGCAGTTTAGCGACAGGGGTTAATTCACCCCTCCACTTT
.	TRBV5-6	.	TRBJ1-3	CASSELRHLVGSGNTIYF	TGTGCCAGCAGTGAGTTACGGCACCTAGTCGGCTCTGGAAACACCATATATTTT
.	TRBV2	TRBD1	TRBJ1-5	CASSQGENQPQHF	TGTGCCAGCAGCCAGGGGGAGAATCAGCCCCAGCATTTT
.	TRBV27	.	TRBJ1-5	CASSPTANNQPQHF	TGTGCCAGCAGCCCGACAGCAAACAATCAGCCCCAGCATTTT
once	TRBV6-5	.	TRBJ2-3	CASSYSGVRGTDTQYF	TGTGCCAGCAGTTACTCTGGAGTGAGGGGCACAGATACGCAGTATTTT
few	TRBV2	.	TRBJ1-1	CASSQPGRVRVNTEAFF	TGTGCCAGCAGTCAACCGGGCAGGGTAAGAGTGAACACTGAAGCTTTCTTT
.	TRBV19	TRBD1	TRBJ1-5	CASLKGARLVDQPQHF	TGTGCCAGTTTAAAGGGGGCGCGACTCGTGGATCAGCCCCAGCATTTT
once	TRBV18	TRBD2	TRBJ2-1	CASPPGTSGGTLYNEQFF	TGTGCCAGCCCGCCCGGGACTAGCGGGGGGACCTTATACAATGAGCAGTTCTTC
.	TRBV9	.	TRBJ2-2	CASSVVGGGTGELFF	TGTGCCAGCAGCGTAGTGGGAGGGGGCACCGGGGAGCTGTTTTTT
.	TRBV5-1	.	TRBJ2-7	CASSGKTGSYEQYF	TGCGCCAGCAGCGGGAAGACAGGATCCTACGAGCAGTACTTC
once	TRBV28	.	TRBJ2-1	CASSSSSSYNEQFF	TGTGCCAGCAGTTCTTCTAGCTCCTACAATGAGCAGTTCTTC
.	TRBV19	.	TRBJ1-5	CASSRAGVGSNQPQHF	TGTGCCAGTAGTAGGGCAGGGGTGGGCAGCAATCAGCCCCAGCATTTT
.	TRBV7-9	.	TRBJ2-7	CASSPRTVSSYEQYF	TGTGCCAGCAGCCCAAGGACAGTGAGCTCCTACGAGCAGTACTTC
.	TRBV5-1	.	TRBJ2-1	CASSLAGLNYNEQFF	TGCGCCAGCAGCTTGGCAGGGCTTAACTACAATGAGCAGTTCTTC
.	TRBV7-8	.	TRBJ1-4	CASSLVPSAGLNEKLFF	TGTGCCAGCAGCTTAGTGCCAAGTGCGGGTCTTAATGAAAAACTGTTTTTT
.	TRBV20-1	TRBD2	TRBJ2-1	CSARLAEQFF	TGCAGTGCTCGACTAGCGGAGCAGTTCTTC
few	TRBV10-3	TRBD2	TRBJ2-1	CATSGDYFNEQFF	TGTGCCACCTCTGGGGACTATTTTAATGAGCAGTTCTTC
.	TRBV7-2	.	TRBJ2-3	CASSFVWPAGTDTQYF	TGTGCCAGCAGCTTTGTTTGGCCAGCGGGCACAGATACGCAGTATTTT
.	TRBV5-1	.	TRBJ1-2	CASSLNRNYGYTF	TGCGCCAGCAGCTTGAACAGAAACTATGGCTACACCTTC
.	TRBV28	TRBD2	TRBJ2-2	CASSLGLAGGNTGELFF	TGTGCCAGCAGTTTAGGGCTAGCGGGGGGTAACACCGGGGAGCTGTTTTTT
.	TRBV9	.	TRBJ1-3	CASSAQPSSGNTIYF	TGTGCCAGCAGTGCTCAGCCTAGCTCTGGAAACACCATATATTTT
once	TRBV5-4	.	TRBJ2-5	CASSRRSPAEPQETQYF	TGTGCCAGCAGCCGGCGATCCCCGGCGGAACCCCAAGAGACCCAGTACTTC
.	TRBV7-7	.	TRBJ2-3	CASSPRVNTDTQYF	TGTGCCAGCAGCCCCAGGGTAAACACAGATACGCAGTATTTT
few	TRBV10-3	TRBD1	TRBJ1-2	CAISEILTAGGRSGYTF	TGTGCCATCAGTGAGATTTTAACGGCAGGGGGCAGGAGTGGCTACACCTTC
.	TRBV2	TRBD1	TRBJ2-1	CASSILLDRVGQFF	TGTGCCAGCAGTATCCTCTTAGACAGGGTGGGGCAGTTCTTC
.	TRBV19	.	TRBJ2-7	CASSPGTSLFYEQYF	TGTGCCAGTAGTCCGGGAACTAGCCTATTCTACGAGCAGTACTTC
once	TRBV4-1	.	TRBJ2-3	CASSQPGTDTQYF	TGCGCCAGCAGCCAACCAGGCACAGATACGCAGTATTTT
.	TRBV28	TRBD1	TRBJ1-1	CASSLSGQGNTEAFF	TGTGCCAGCAGTTTATCCGGACAGGGTAACACTGAAGCTTTCTTT
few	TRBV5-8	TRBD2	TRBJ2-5	CASSPGLAGQETQYF	TGTGCCAGCAGCCCCGGACTAGCGGGCCAAGAGACCCAGTACTTC
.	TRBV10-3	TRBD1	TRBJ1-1	CAIRGQGATEAFF	TGTGCCATCAGGGGACAGGGGGCCACTGAAGCTTTCTTT
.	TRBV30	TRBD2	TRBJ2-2	CAWSKGLTSGGLDTGELFF	TGTGCCTGGAGTAAAGGGCTGACTAGCGGGGGTCTGGACACCGGGGAGCTGTTTTTT
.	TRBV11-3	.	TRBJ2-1	CASSDMTGGSEQFF	TGTGCCAGCAGCGATATGACGGGGGGCAGTGAGCAGTTCTTC
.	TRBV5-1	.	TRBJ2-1	CASSPRGPYNEQFF	TGCGCCAGCAGCCCTCGTGGGCCCTACAATGAGCAGTTCTTC
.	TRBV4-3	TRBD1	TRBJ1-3	CASSQDRQGGNTIYF	TGCGCCAGCAGCCAAGATCGACAGGGCGGAAACACCATATATTTT
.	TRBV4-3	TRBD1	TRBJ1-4	CASSQDQSRGDRFEKLFF	TGCGCCAGCAGCCAAGATCAGTCCCGCGGGGACAGATTTGAAAAACTGTTTTTT
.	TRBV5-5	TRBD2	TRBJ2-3	CASSSSGISTDTQYF	TGTGCCAGCAGCTCAAGCGGGATAAGCACAGATACGCAGTATTTT
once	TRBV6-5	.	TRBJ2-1	CASSLTASSYNEQFF	TGTGCCAGCAGTCTTACTGCGAGCTCCTACAATGAGCAGTTCTTC
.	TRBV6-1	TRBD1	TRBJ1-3	CAAFEQGALWNTIYF	TGTGCCGCGTTCGAGCAGGGGGCTCTTTGGAACACCATATATTTT
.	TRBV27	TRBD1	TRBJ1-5	CASSSTGGSNQPQHF	TGTGCCAGCAGTTCCACAGGGGGTAGCAATCAGCCCCAGCATTTT
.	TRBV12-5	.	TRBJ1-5	CASGLIESNQPQHF	TGTGCTAGTGGTTTAATAGAGAGCAATCAGCCCCAGCATTTT
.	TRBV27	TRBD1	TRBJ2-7	CASSWAGGEVEQYF	TGTGCCAGCAGTTGGGCAGGGGGTGAAGTCGAGCAGTACTTC
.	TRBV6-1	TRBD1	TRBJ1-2	CASSDRTGANYGYTF	TGTGCCAGCAGTGATCGGACAGGGGCTAACTATGGCTACACCTTC
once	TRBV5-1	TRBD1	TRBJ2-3	CASSGDRPALGQYF	TGCGCCAGCAGCGGGGACAGGCCTGCCTTAGGGCAGTATTTT
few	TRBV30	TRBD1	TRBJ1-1	CAWLRQGRPEAFF	TGTGCCTGGCTGAGACAGGGGAGACCTGAAGCTTTCTTT
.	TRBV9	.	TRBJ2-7	CASSVGRGLNEQYF	TGTGCCAGCAGCGTAGGGAGGGGGCTCAACGAGCAGTACTTC